The T cell receptor beta chain under discussion was sequenced for a study of T cell responses to AZD1222 COVID-19 vaccine. Study-level results: Spike was spanned by vaccine-associated CD4 TCRs, which were dominant at 160-218 and 743-854. After the peak T cell response, and only then, were repertoires sampled.

The CDR3 runs to 15 residues. The V gene end was trimmed by 7 bases and the J gene end by 4 bases; junction bases not matched to a gene: 9. Per germline, CDR1 MNHEY and CDR2 SVGAGI. This clone was seen just once. Its antigen remains unknown. Generated by immunoSEQ multiplex PCR, the TCRdb table keeps only in-frame clones and is missing some. The data contain 140,000 to 150,000 clones, about 90% of them seen just once; the ten biggest clones take up 5.2%. V and J are TRBV6-5 and TRBJ1-2; 10 bases match TRBD1. This receptor was obtained from an adult in good health. The sample in question was peripheral blood, obtained on day 0 of AZD1222 vaccination. In nucleotides, the CDR3 is TGTGCCAGCACCACCCGTCGGACAGGGGGCTATGGCTACACCTTC. Amino acids: CASTTRRTGGYGYTF.